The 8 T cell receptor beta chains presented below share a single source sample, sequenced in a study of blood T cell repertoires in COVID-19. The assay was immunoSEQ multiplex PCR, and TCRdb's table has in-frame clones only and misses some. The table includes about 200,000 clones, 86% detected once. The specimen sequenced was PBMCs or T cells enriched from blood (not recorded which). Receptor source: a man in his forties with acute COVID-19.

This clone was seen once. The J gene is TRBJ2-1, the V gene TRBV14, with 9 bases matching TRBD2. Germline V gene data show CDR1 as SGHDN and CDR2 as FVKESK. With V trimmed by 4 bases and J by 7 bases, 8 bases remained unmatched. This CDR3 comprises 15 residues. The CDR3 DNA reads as TGTGCCAGCAGCCCCCTGGCGGGAGGGCGGAATGAGCAGTTCTTC. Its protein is CASSPLAGGRNEQFF. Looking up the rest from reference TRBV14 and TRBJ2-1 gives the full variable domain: EAGVTQFPSHSVIEKGQTVTLRCDPISGHDNLYWYRRVMGKEIKFLLHFVKESKQDESGMPNNRFLAERTGGTYSTLKVQPAELEDSGVYFCASSPLAGGRNEQFFGPGTRLTVL.

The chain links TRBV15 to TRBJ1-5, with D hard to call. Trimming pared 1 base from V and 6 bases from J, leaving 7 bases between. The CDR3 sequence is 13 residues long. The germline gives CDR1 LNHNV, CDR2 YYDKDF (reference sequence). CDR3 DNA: TGTGCCACCAGCAGAGTCCCCGGTCAGCCCCAGCATTTT. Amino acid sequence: CATSRVPGQPQHF.

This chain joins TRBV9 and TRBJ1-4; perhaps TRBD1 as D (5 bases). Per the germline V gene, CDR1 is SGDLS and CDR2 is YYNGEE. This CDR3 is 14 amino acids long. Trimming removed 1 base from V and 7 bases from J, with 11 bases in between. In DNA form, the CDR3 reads TGTGCCAGCAGCGTATCCGGGGGTGGTGAAAAACTGTTTTTT. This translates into CASSVSGGGEKLFF.

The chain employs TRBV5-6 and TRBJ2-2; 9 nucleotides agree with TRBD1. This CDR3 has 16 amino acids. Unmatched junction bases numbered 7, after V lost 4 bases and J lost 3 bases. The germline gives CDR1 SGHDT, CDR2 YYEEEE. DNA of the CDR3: TGTGCCAGCAGCGAGGGGGGACAGGGATACACCGGGGAGCTGTTTTTT. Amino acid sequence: CASSEGGQGYTGELFF.

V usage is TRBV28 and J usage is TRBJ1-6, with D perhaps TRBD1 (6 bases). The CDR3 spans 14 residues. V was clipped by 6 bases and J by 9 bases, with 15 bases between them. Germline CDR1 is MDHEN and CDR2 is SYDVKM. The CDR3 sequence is CASSPGPGVSPLHF. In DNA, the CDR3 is TGTGCCAGCAGCCCAGGTCCAGGGGTTTCACCCCTCCACTTT.

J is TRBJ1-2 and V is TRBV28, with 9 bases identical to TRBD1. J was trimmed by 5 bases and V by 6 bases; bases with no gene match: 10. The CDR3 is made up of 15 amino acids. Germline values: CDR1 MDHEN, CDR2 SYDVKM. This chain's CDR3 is CASRPQGTGRYGYTF. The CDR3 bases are TGTGCCAGCAGGCCACAAGGGACAGGGCGATATGGCTACACCTTC.

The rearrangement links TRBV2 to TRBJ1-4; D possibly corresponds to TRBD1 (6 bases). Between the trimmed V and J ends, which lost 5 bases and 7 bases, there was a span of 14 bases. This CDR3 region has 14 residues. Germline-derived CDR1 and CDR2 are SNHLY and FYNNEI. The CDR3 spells CASSFGQQGEKLFF. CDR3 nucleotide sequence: TGTGCCAGCAGTTTCGGACAGCAGGGTGAAAAACTGTTTTTT.

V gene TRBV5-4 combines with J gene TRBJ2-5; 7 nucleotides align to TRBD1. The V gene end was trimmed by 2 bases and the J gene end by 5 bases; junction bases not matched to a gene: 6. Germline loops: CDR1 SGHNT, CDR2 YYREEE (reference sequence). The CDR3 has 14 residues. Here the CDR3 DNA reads TGTGCCAGCAGCTTAGGGGGCGAGGGGGAGACCCAGTACTTC. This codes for CASSLGGEGETQYF.